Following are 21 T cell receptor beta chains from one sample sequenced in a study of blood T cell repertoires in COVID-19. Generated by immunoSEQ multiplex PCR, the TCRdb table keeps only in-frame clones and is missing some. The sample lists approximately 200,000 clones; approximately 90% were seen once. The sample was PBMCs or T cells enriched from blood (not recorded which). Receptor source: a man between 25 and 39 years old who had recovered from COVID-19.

The DNA for the CDR3 is TGCAGTGCTAGTCCACTAGCGGGAGTGAACTCCGAGCAGTACTTC. Its protein is CSASPLAGVNSEQYF. V and J are TRBV20-1 and TRBJ2-7; 11 bases map to TRBD2. J lost 6 bases, V lost 3 bases, and 10 bases had no gene match. The germline V gene has CDR1 DFQATT and CDR2 SNEGSKA (reference sequence). This CDR3 has 15 amino acids.

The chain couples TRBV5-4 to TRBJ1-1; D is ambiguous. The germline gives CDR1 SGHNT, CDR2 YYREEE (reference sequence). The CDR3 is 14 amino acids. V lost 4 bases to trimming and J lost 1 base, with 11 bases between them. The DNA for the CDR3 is TGTGCCAGCAGCAGTGCCTACAGGAACACTGAAGCTTTCTTT. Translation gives CASSSAYRNTEAFF.

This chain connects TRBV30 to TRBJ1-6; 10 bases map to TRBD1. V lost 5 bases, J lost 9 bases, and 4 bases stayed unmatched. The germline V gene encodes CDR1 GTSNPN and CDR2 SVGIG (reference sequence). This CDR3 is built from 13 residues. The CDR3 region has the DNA TGTGCCTGGGGGACAGGGGTGAGTTCACCCCTCCACTTT. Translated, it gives CAWGTGVSSPLHF.

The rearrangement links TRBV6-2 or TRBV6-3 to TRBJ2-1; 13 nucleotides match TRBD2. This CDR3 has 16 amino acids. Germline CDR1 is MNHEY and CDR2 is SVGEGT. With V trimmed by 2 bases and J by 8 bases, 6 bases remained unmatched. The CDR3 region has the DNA TGTGCCAGCAGTTACCCGACTAGCGGGGGGCGGGATGAGCAGTTCTTC. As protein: CASSYPTSGGRDEQFF.

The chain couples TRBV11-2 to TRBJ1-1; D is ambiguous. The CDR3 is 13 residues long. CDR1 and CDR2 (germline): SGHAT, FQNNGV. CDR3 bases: TGTGCTAGCCTGAGGAATTTGGACACTGAAGCTTTCTTT. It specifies CASLRNLDTEAFF. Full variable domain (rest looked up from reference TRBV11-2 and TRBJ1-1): EAGVAQSPRYKIIEKRQSVAFWCNPISGHATLYWYQQILGQGPKLLIQFQNNGVVDDSQLPKDRFSAERLKGVDSTLKIQPAKLEDSAVYLCASLRNLDTEAFFGQGTRLTVV.

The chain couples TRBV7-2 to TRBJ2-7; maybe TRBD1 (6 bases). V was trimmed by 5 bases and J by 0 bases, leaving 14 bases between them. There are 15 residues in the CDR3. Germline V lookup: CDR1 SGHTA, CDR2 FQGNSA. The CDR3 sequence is CASSPQGTPSYEQYF. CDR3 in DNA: TGTGCCAGCAGCCCGCAAGGGACACCCTCCTACGAGCAGTACTTC. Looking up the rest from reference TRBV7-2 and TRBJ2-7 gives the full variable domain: GAGVSQSPSNKVTEKGKDVELRCDPISGHTALYWYRQSLGQGLEFLIYFQGNSAPDKSGLPSDRFSAERTGGSVSTLTIQRTQQEDSAVYLCASSPQGTPSYEQYFGPGTRLTVT.

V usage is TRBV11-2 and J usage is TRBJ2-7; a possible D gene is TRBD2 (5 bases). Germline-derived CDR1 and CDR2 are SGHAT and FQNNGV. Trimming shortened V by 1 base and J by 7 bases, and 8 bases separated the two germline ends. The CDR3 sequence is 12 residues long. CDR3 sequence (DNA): TGTGCCAGCAGCTTAGTAGCGCGGGAGCAGTACTTC. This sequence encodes CASSLVAREQYF.

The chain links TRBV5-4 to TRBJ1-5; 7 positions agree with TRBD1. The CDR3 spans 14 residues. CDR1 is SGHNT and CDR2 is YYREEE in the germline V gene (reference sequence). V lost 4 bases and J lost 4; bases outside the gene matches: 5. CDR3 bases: TGTGCCAGCAGCGCCCTGGGACAGAATCAGCCCCAGCATTTT. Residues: CASSALGQNQPQHF.

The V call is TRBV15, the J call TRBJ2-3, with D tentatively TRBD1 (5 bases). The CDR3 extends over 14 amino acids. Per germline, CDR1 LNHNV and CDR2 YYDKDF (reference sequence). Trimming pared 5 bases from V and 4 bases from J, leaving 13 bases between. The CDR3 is CATSRRQYADTQYF. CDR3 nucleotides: TGTGCCACCAGCCGCCGACAGTACGCAGATACGCAGTATTTT.

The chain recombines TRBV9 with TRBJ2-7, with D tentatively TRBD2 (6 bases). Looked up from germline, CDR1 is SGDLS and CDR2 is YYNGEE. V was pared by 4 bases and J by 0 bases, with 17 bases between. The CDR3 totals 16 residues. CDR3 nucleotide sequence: TGTGCCAGCAGCCGGCAGGAGGGGAGTTACTCCTACGAGCAGTACTTC. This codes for CASSRQEGSYSYEQYF.

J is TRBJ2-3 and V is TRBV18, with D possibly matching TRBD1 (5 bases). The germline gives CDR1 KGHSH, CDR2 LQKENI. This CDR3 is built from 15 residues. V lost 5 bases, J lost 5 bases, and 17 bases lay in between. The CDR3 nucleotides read TGTGCCAGCTCATCAGGGTCCTCGCAAATAGATACGCAGTATTTT. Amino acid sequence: CASSSGSSQIDTQYF. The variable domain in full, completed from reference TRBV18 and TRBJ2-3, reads NAGVMQNPRHLVRRRGQEARLRCSPMKGHSHVYWYRQLPEEGLKFMVYLQKENIIDESGMPKERFSAEFPKEGPSILRIQQVVRGDSAAYFCASSSGSSQIDTQYFGPGTRLTVL.

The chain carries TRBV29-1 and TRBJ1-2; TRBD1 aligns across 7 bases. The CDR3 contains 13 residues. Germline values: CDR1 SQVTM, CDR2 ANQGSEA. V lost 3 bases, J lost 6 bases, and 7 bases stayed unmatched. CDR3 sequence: CSVDGGRGDGYTF. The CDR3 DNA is TGCAGCGTTGATGGGGGCAGGGGGGATGGCTACACCTTC. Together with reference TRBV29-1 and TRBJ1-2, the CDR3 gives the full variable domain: SAVISQKPSRDICQRGTSLTIQCQVDSQVTMMFWYRQQPGQSLTLIATANQGSEATYESGFVIDKFPISRPNLTFSTLTVSNMSPEDSSIYLCSVDGGRGDGYTFGSGTRLTVV.

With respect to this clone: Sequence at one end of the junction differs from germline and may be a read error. The chain's CDR3 is CASREGPHEQYF. CDR3 nucleotide sequence: TGTGCCAGCAGGGAAGGGCCCCACGAGCAGTACTTC. The rearrangement uses TRBV6-1 and TRBJ2-7; D ambiguous. This CDR3 comprises 12 residues. The germline V gene has CDR1 MNHNS and CDR2 SASEGT.

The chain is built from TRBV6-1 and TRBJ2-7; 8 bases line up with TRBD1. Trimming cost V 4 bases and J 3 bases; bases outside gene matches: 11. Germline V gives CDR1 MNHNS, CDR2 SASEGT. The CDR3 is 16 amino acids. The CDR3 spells CASSVDWTGRSYEQYF. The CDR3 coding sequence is TGTGCCAGCAGTGTCGACTGGACAGGGAGAAGCTACGAGCAGTACTTC.

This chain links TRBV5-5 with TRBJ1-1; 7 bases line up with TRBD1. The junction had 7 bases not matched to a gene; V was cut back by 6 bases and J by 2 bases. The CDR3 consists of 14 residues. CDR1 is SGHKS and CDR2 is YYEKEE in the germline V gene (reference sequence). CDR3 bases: TGTGCCAGCAACCTCAGGGGGGAAAACACTGAAGCTTTCTTT. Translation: CASNLRGENTEAFF.

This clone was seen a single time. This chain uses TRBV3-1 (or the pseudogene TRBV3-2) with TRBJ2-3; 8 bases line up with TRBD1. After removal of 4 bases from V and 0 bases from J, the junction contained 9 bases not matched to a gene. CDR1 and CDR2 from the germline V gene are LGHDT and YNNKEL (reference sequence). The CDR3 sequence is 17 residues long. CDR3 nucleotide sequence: TGTGCCAGCAGCCTCGGGACAGGAAAGGTTAGCACAGATACGCAGTATTTT. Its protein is CASSLGTGKVSTDTQYF.

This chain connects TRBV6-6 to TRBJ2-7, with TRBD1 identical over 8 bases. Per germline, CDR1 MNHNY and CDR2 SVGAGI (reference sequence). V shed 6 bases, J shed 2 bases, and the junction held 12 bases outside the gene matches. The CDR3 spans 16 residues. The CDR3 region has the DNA TGTGCCAGCAGAACGTCCGTCCCGGGACAGGCCTACGAGCAGTACTTC. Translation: CASRTSVPGQAYEQYF.

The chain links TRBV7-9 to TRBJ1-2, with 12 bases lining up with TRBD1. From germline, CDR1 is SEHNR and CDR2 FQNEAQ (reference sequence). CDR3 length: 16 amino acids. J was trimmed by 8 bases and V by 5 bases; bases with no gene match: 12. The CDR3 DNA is TGTGCCAGCAGCGCGCCGGGACAGGGGGCTTTGCAAGGCTACACCTTC. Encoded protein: CASSAPGQGALQGYTF.

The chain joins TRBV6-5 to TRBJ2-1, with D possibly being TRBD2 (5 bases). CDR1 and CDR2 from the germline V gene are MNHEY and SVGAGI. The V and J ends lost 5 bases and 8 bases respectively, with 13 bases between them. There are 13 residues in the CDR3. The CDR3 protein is CASSTRGWYEQFF. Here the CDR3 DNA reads TGTGCCAGCAGTACCCGGGGTTGGTATGAGCAGTTCTTC.

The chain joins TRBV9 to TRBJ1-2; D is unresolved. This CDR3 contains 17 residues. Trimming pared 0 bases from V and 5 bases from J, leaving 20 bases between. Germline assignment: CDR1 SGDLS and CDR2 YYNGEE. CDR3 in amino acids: CASSVALEGSAHYGYTF. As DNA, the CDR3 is TGTGCCAGCAGCGTAGCTCTGGAGGGCTCGGCCCATTATGGCTACACCTTC.

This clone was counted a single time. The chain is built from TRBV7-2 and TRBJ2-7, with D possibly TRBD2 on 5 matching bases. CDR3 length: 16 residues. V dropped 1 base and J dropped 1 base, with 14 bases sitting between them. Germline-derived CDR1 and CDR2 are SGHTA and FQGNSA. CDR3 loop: CASSLVEVRWSYEQYF. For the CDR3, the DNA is TGTGCCAGCAGCTTAGTGGAGGTTCGGTGGTCCTACGAGCAGTACTTC.